This entry lists 11 T cell receptor beta chains sequenced from one sample in a study of control samples from healthy donors and cancer patients. Repertoires were generated with immunoSEQ multiplex PCR, while TCRdb's copy carries only in-frame clones and drops some. Of 70,000 or so clones listed, 94% were seen once; the top ten hold about 6%. The sample comprised blood. Receptor source: a woman aged 40 to 55 in good health.

This chain joins TRBV14 and TRBJ2-7; 9 nucleotides agree with TRBD2. The germline CDR1 and CDR2 sequences are SGHDN and FVKESK. The CDR3 extends over 15 amino acids. Trimming took 1 base from V and 2 from J; bases not matched to a gene: 3. In DNA form, the CDR3 reads TGTGCCAGCAGCCAAGGCGGCGGGAGGGCCTACGAGCAGTACTTC. It is translated as CASSQGGGRAYEQYF.

The chain has TRBV20-1 and TRBJ2-7; TRBD2 matches at 11 bases. V gave up 3 bases and J gave up 5 bases; unmatched junction bases: 3. Germline V gene lookup returns CDR1 DFQATT and CDR2 SNEGSKA (reference sequence). CDR3 length: 13 amino acids. CDR3: CSASSGRGDEQYF. In nucleotides, the CDR3 is TGCAGTGCTAGTAGCGGGAGGGGCGACGAGCAGTACTTC.

The chain links TRBV11-1 to TRBJ2-5; D remains ambiguous. The CDR3 length is 13 residues. V shed 8 bases and J shed 1 base, with 11 bases lying between them. Germline loops: CDR1 SGHAT, CDR2 FQDESV (reference sequence). The CDR3 sequence is CASGARPQETQYF. CDR3 DNA: TGTGCCAGCGGAGCCCGGCCCCAAGAGACCCAGTACTTC.

The genes are TRBV3-1 (or the pseudogene TRBV3-2) and TRBJ2-2; D uncertain. With 0 bases removed from V and 8 bases from J, the gap between germline ends came to 4 bases. The length of the CDR3 is 12 residues. CDR1 and CDR2 from the germline V gene are LGHDT and YNNKEL (reference sequence). In nucleotides, the CDR3 is TGTGCCAGCAGCCAAGAAAGGGGGGAGCTGTTTTTT. It codes for CASSQERGELFF.

V is TRBV6-5 and J is TRBJ1-5; perhaps TRBD1 as D (5 bases). The CDR3 spans 14 residues. The V gene lost 7 bases and the J gene lost 6 bases, with 16 bases spanning the gap. CDR1 and CDR2 from the germline V gene are MNHEY and SVGAGI. For the CDR3, the DNA is TGTGCCAGCAAGGATCCGGCCAGGGTTCAGCCCCAGCATTTT. Its translation is CASKDPARVQPQHF.

This chain uses TRBV6-5 with TRBJ1-2; D gene uncertain. CDR3 length equals 14 residues. Germline V CDR1 and CDR2: MNHEY, SVGAGI. Trimming took off 5 bases at V and 10 bases at J, with 20 bases between the two ends. The CDR3 DNA sequence: TGTGCCAGCAGTCCTGGTTATCTGTTGGATCACTACACCTTC. It is translated as CASSPGYLLDHYTF.

This clone was seen once. The CDR3 nucleotides read TGTGCCAGCAGTGAGAGGGGGCCCCAGTACTTC. It is translated as CASSERGPQYF. The rearrangement uses TRBV6-1 and TRBJ2-5, with 7 nucleotides matching TRBD1. Germline loops: CDR1 MNHNS, CDR2 SASEGT. This CDR3 comprises 11 residues. The V and J ends lost 3 bases and 9 bases, in that order; junction bases with no gene match: 1.

The genes are TRBV2 and TRBJ2-7, with 9 bases fitting TRBD1. Per the germline V gene, CDR1 is SNHLY and CDR2 is FYNNEI. CDR3 size: 13 residues. The V segment lost 2 bases and the J segment 10 bases; nucleotides outside the gene matches: 6. CDR3 DNA sequence: TGTGCCAGCAGTGAAATGGGACAGGGTTTTCAGTACTTC. Residues: CASSEMGQGFQYF.

The J gene is TRBJ2-3, the V gene TRBV10-1; 10 bases are shared with TRBD2. CDR3 length: 17 residues. The J segment lost 3 bases and the V segment lost 3 bases, leaving 9 bases of the junction unmatched. Per the germline V gene, CDR1 is WNHNN and CDR2 is SYGVQD (reference sequence). The CDR3 region has the DNA TGCGCCAGCAGTGAAAGTAGCGGGAGGACCAGGACAGATACGCAGTATTTT. Its translation: CASSESSGRTRTDTQYF.

The gene calls are TRBV18 and TRBJ1-6; TRBD1 agrees at 11 bases. The germline CDR1 and CDR2 sequences are KGHSH and LQKENI. CDR3 length: 15 residues. V lost 0 bases and J lost 9; bases outside the gene matches: 1. CDR3 residues: CASSPPGQGVSPLHF. In nucleotides, the CDR3 is TGTGCCAGCTCACCACCGGGACAGGGGGTTTCACCCCTCCACTTT.

This chain links TRBV28 with TRBJ1-1, with a weak D call TRBD1 (5 bases). This CDR3 is built from 13 residues. Germline CDR1 and CDR2: MDHEN and SYDVKM. The germline V and J ends were trimmed by 2 bases and 1 base, with 5 bases remaining between them. CDR3 nucleotides: TGTGCCAGCAGTTTAGGACAGAACACTGAAGCTTTCTTT. Translating gives CASSLGQNTEAFF.